The 30 T cell receptor beta chains below all came from one sample that was sequenced in a study of cytomegalovirus exposure and HLA in healthy donors. Primers for the PCR totalled 60 Vbeta and 13 Jbeta. Produced via immunoSEQ multiplex PCR; TCRdb's table is partial and in-frame only. The sample table includes approximately 92,000 clones. Source material: PBMCs. Source of these receptors: a young woman in good health and CMV-seronegative.

This chain joins TRBV6-4 and TRBJ2-1; 9 bases align to TRBD2. The V gene's germline CDR1 is MRHNA and CDR2 SNTAGT. The trim removed 5 bases at V and 8 bases at J, leaving 10 bases unmatched. The CDR3 is 15 residues long. CDR3 sequence (DNA): TGTGCCAGCAGTAAAGATAGCGGGGGATGGGATGAGCAGTTCTTC. Its translation is CASSKDSGGWDEQFF.

CDR3 region: CAGHNRSPLHF. In DNA, the CDR3 is TGTGCCGGCCACAACCGTTCACCCCTCCACTTT. V and J are TRBV6-4 and TRBJ1-6; D call uncertain. Germline CDR1 reads MRHNA; CDR2 reads SNTAGT. CDR3 size: 11 residues. Trimming pared 11 bases from V and 9 bases from J, leaving 11 bases between.

The chain joins TRBV5-4 to TRBJ2-1, with D unresolved. Germline V gene data show CDR1 as SGHNT and CDR2 as YYREEE (reference sequence). The CDR3 contains 14 residues. Trimming pared 2 bases from V and 8 bases from J, leaving 14 bases between. The CDR3 nucleotides are TGTGCCAGCAGCTTAACTCTAGTTTCGGATGAGCAGTTCTTC. It translates to CASSLTLVSDEQFF.

J is TRBJ2-2 and V is TRBV28; 7 positions agree with TRBD2. This CDR3 contains 15 residues. The junction had 11 bases not matched to a gene; V was cut back by 8 bases and J by 5 bases. Germline CDR1 MDHEN, CDR2 SYDVKM. The CDR3 nucleotides read TGTGCCAGCTACTCTAGCGGCCGAACGACCGGGGAGCTGTTTTTT. It specifies CASYSSGRTTGELFF. The variable domain in full, completed from reference TRBV28 and TRBJ2-2, reads DVKVTQSSRYLVKRTGEKVFLECVQDMDHENMFWYRQDPGLGLRLIYFSYDVKMKEKGDIPEGYSVSREKKERFSLILESASTNQTSMYLCASYSSGRTTGELFFGEGSRLTVL.

The CDR3 protein is CASSRGQGYEQYF. CDR3 coding DNA: TGTGCCAGCAGCCGGGGACAGGGCTACGAGCAGTACTTC. V and J are TRBV11-1 and TRBJ2-7, with 9 bases identical to TRBD1. Germline CDR1 SGHAT, CDR2 FQDESV (reference sequence). This CDR3 region has 13 residues. Germline trimming cut 5 bases from V and 3 bases from J; bases unmatched to any gene: 2.

CDR3: CASSLGGGWKSNQPQHF. Written as DNA, the CDR3 is TGTGCCAGCAGTCTCGGAGGCGGGTGGAAAAGCAATCAGCCCCAGCATTTT. This sequence joins TRBV28 and TRBJ1-5, with unresolved D. The ends were cut back, 5 bases at V and 1 base at J, with 18 bases in the middle. This CDR3 region has 17 residues. Germline CDR1 reads MDHEN; CDR2 reads SYDVKM. The whole variable domain, filled in from reference TRBV28 and TRBJ1-5, reads DVKVTQSSRYLVKRTGEKVFLECVQDMDHENMFWYRQDPGLGLRLIYFSYDVKMKEKGDIPEGYSVSREKKERFSLILESASTNQTSMYLCASSLGGGWKSNQPQHFGDGTRLSIL.

J is TRBJ2-7 and V is TRBV7-9, with TRBD1 matching over 7 bases. Losses at the gene ends were 3 bases for V and 3 bases for J; bases not matched to a gene: 8. Per germline, CDR1 SEHNR and CDR2 FQNEAQ (reference sequence). The length of the CDR3 is 15 residues. This CDR3 is CASSFVGGSDYEQYF. CDR3 DNA sequence: TGTGCCAGCAGCTTCGTAGGGGGCTCCGACTACGAGCAGTACTTC.

The CDR3 is CASRKGQGTSYEQYF. In DNA, the CDR3 is TGCGCCAGCAGGAAGGGACAGGGTACCTCCTACGAGCAGTACTTC. The gene calls are TRBV10-2 and TRBJ2-7; 9 bases fit TRBD1. In germline, CDR1 is WSHSY, CDR2 SAAADI. V dropped 6 bases and J dropped 0; count of bases not matched to a gene: 6. The CDR3 sequence is 15 residues long.

This chain uses TRBV2 with TRBJ1-2, with D possibly being TRBD1 (6 bases). This CDR3 is 17 amino acids long. The V gene's germline CDR1 is SNHLY and CDR2 FYNNEI. V was trimmed by 0 bases and J by 3 bases, leaving 17 bases between them. The CDR3 protein is CASSEALRGATDYGYTF. DNA of the CDR3: TGTGCCAGCAGTGAAGCGCTTCGGGGGGCCACTGACTATGGCTACACCTTC.

CDR3 residues: CASSFESGGGYEQYF. In DNA form, the CDR3 reads TGTGCCAGCAGTTTCGAAAGCGGGGGAGGCTACGAGCAGTACTTC. The V call is TRBV28, the J call TRBJ2-7; 8 bases agree with TRBD2. The CDR3 contains 15 residues. Trimming at V came to 3 bases and at J to 3 bases, leaving 7 bases not matched to a gene. Germline CDR1 is MDHEN and CDR2 is SYDVKM. The whole variable domain, filled in from reference TRBV28 and TRBJ2-7, reads DVKVTQSSRYLVKRTGEKVFLECVQDMDHENMFWYRQDPGLGLRLIYFSYDVKMKEKGDIPEGYSVSREKKERFSLILESASTNQTSMYLCASSFESGGGYEQYFGPGTRLTVT.

The CDR3 DNA follows: TGTGCCAGCTCATTGGGGGGGGCTCCCTTCGGGCAGTACTTC. Translating gives CASSLGGAPFGQYF. V and J are TRBV7-2 and TRBJ2-7; the D gene is possibly TRBD2 (7 bases). Germline V gives CDR1 SGHTA, CDR2 FQGNSA. This CDR3 spans 14 amino acids. Trimming cost V 8 bases and J 9 bases, with 23 bases left between them.

The rearrangement links TRBV19 to TRBJ1-2; 7 nucleotides align to TRBD1. Germline V gene sequence: CDR1 LNHDA, CDR2 SQIVND (reference sequence). V gave up 3 bases and J gave up 4 bases; unmatched junction bases: 11. CDR3 size: 16 residues. The chain's CDR3 is CASSITGANPLYGYTF. CDR3 bases: TGTGCCAGTAGTATCACAGGGGCAAATCCCCTCTATGGCTACACCTTC.

CDR3 bases: TGTGCCAGCAGCTGGGGACTAGGTGTATCCTACGAGCAGTACTTC. It yields the protein CASSWGLGVSYEQYF. This chain links TRBV7-2 with TRBJ2-7, with 8 bases matching TRBD2. From germline, CDR1 is SGHTA and CDR2 FQGNSA. V lost 4 bases and J lost 1; bases outside the gene matches: 6. This CDR3 region has 15 residues.

CDR3 sequence: CAWSVSGGRTAFF. DNA for the CDR3: TGTGCCTGGAGTGTAAGCGGGGGCCGGACTGCTTTCTTT. J is TRBJ1-1 and V is TRBV30; TRBD1 is a possible D gene (6 bases). The germline CDR1 and CDR2 sequences are GTSNPN and SVGIG (reference sequence). V was trimmed by 0 bases and J by 11 bases, leaving 16 bases between them. The CDR3 loop spans 13 amino acids.

The V gene is TRBV4-2, the J gene TRBJ2-7; weak D call: TRBD1 (7 bases). CDR1 and CDR2 from the germline V gene are LGHNA and YNFKEQ. The CDR3 consists of 14 residues. The germline V and J ends were trimmed by 4 bases and 5 bases, with 15 bases remaining between them. The CDR3 nucleotides read TGTGCCAGCAGCCCGAGGGGGCGGGACCACGAGCAGTACTTC. The encoded protein is CASSPRGRDHEQYF.

V gene TRBV15 combines with J gene TRBJ1-2, with 8 nucleotides matching TRBD1. Unmatched junction bases numbered 13, after V lost 0 bases and J lost 4 bases. CDR3 length equals 18 residues. Germline V gives CDR1 LNHNV, CDR2 YYDKDF (reference sequence). CDR3 sequence (DNA): TGTGCCACCAGCAGAGATCCTACAGACAGGGGAGGCGTCTATGGCTACACCTTC. Its translation is CATSRDPTDRGGVYGYTF.

The rearrangement links TRBV27 to TRBJ2-7, with D possibly TRBD2 on 5 matching bases. The CDR3 contains 13 residues. CDR1 and CDR2 from the germline V gene are MNHEY and SMNVEV (reference sequence). The V and J ends lost 10 bases and 0 bases respectively, with 13 bases between them. CDR3 region: CATRRGNSYEQYF. In nucleotides, the CDR3 is TGTGCCACCAGACGGGGAAACTCCTACGAGCAGTACTTC.

Concerning this clone itself: The same CDR3 can be traced to other DNA sequences in this sample. The rearrangement links TRBV11-2 to TRBJ1-1; D possibly corresponds to TRBD1 (5 bases). Germline CDR1 and CDR2: SGHAT and FQNNGV. CDR3 size: 12 residues. V lost 6 bases to trimming and J lost 5 bases, with 10 bases between them. In DNA form, the CDR3 reads TGTGCCAGCAGTAGAACAGGAACTGAAGCTTTCTTT. Translated: CASSRTGTEAFF.

The chain carries TRBV28 and TRBJ2-6; TRBD1 aligns across 7 bases. There are 18 residues in the CDR3. In germline, CDR1 is MDHEN, CDR2 SYDVKM. Trimming took 6 bases from V and 4 from J; bases not matched to a gene: 15. The CDR3 loop reads CASSPRQGVALGANVLTF. Written as DNA, the CDR3 is TGTGCCAGCAGCCCCCGACAGGGAGTAGCTTTGGGGGCCAACGTCCTGACTTTC.

The chain carries TRBV5-6 and TRBJ2-2; D is unresolved. Germline lookup yields CDR1 SGHDT and CDR2 YYEEEE. V was cut by 2 bases and J by 4 bases, with 9 bases left in between. The CDR3 totals 14 residues. CDR3: CASSLLPATGELFF. CDR3 coding DNA: TGTGCCAGCAGCTTACTACCAGCCACCGGGGAGCTGTTTTTT.

The genes are TRBV11-2 and TRBJ1-2; unclear D gene. The germline CDR1 and CDR2 sequences are SGHAT and FQNNGV. V was cut by 2 bases and J by 4 bases, with 20 bases left in between. The CDR3 has 17 amino acids. The CDR3 spells CASSLLAAGPLGYGYTF. The CDR3 DNA is TGTGCCAGCAGCTTATTGGCAGCGGGCCCCCTGGGCTATGGCTACACCTTC.

The chain combines TRBV9 with TRBJ2-3; a possible D gene is TRBD2 (5 bases). This CDR3 has 15 amino acids. V was shortened by 4 bases and J by 8 bases, with 20 bases between the two germline ends. Germline loops: CDR1 SGDLS, CDR2 YYNGEE. CDR3 in DNA: TGTGCCAGCAGCCCTAGCCCTGGGGAGCAAGGTACGCAGTATTTT. Protein product: CASSPSPGEQGTQYF.

The V and J genes are TRBV2 and TRBJ1-6; D is perhaps TRBD1 (6 bases). The CDR3 has 16 amino acids. Per the germline V gene, CDR1 is SNHLY and CDR2 is FYNNEI. Trimming stripped 10 bases from V and 0 bases from J, with 16 bases between. CDR3 loop: CATTTTGSSYNSPLHF. CDR3 DNA: TGTGCCACCACCACCACAGGGAGCTCCTATAATTCACCCCTCCACTTT.

In DNA form, the CDR3 reads TGTGCCAGCAGCCCTCAGGGGACAGGCCATGCTGGAAACACCATATATTTT. Residues: CASSPQGTGHAGNTIYF. V and J are TRBV9 and TRBJ1-3; 8 nucleotides match TRBD1. The ends lost 4 bases at V and 2 bases at J; junction bases unmatched: 11. Germline CDR1 reads SGDLS; CDR2 reads YYNGEE. The CDR3 spans 17 residues. The variable domain in full, with the rest retrieved from reference TRBV9 and TRBJ1-3, is DSGVTQTPKHLITATGQRVTLRCSPRSGDLSVYWYQQSLDQGLQFLIQYYNGEERAKGNILERFSAQQFPDLHSELNLSSLELGDSALYFCASSPQGTGHAGNTIYFGEGSWLTVV.

The V gene is TRBV29-1, the J gene TRBJ2-2; TRBD2 agrees at 9 bases. There are 17 residues in the CDR3. With 7 bases clipped from V and 6 bases from J, the junction kept 18 bases outside the gene matches. CDR1 and CDR2 from the germline V gene are SQVTM and ANQGSEA. Here the CDR3 reads CSGMGTTGTSLSGELFF. CDR3 nucleotide sequence: TGCAGCGGGATGGGTACGACCGGGACTAGCCTCTCCGGGGAGCTGTTTTTT.

V usage is TRBV27 and J usage is TRBJ1-4; D possibly corresponds to TRBD1 (5 bases). V lost 3 bases and J 8 bases, leaving 13 bases between the germline ends. Germline assignment: CDR1 MNHEY and CDR2 SMNVEV (reference sequence). The CDR3 length is 14 residues. CDR3 loop: CASSFLDKGEKLFF. The CDR3 DNA is TGTGCCAGCAGTTTCTTGGACAAGGGCGAAAAACTGTTTTTT.

This rearrangement joins TRBV5-6 to TRBJ2-7; the match to TRBD1 covers 10 bases. V lost 4 bases, J lost 3 bases, and 7 bases stayed unmatched. This CDR3 spans 15 amino acids. CDR1 SGHDT and CDR2 YYEEEE come from the germline V gene. In DNA, the CDR3 is TGTGCCAGCAGCCCTCTGGGGACAGGGGACTACGAGCAGTACTTC. It translates to CASSPLGTGDYEQYF.

The chain joins TRBV7-8 to TRBJ1-1; D might be TRBD1 (6 bases). Trimming left V 2 bases short and J 3 bases short, with 13 bases between. The CDR3 is 15 amino acids. Germline V gene sequence: CDR1 SGHVS, CDR2 FQNEAQ. CDR3 bases: TGTGCCAGCAGCTTAAGTGTAGGGGGGGACACTGAAGCTTTCTTT. It translates to CASSLSVGGDTEAFF.

The chain carries TRBV25-1 and TRBJ2-7; 7 bases fit TRBD1. Looked up from germline, CDR1 is MGHDK and CDR2 is SYGVNS. Trimming cost V 1 base and J 4 bases; bases outside gene matches: 1. CDR3 length: 13 amino acids. CDR3: CASSEWDSYEQYF. The CDR3 nucleotides are TGTGCCAGCAGTGAATGGGACAGTTACGAGCAGTACTTC.

The chain carries TRBV5-6 and TRBJ2-1, with 7 nucleotides matching TRBD1. There are 17 residues in the CDR3. Per germline, CDR1 SGHDT and CDR2 YYEEEE. V shed 3 bases, J shed 0 bases, and the junction held 9 bases outside the gene matches. The CDR3 nucleotides read TGTGCCAGCAGCTCTTCTTTGACAGGGCGCTCCTACAATGAGCAGTTCTTC. Translating it yields CASSSSLTGRSYNEQFF. The full variable domain, its missing parts supplied by reference TRBV5-6 and TRBJ2-1, is DAGVTQSPTHLIKTRGQQVTLRCSPKSGHDTVSWYQQALGQGPQFIFQYYEEEERQRGNFPDRFSGHQFPNYSSELNVNALLLGDSALYLCASSSSLTGRSYNEQFFGPGTRLTVL.